This T cell receptor (beta chain) comes out of a study of T cell repertoires in cytomegalovirus infection. Study details: Well-studied HLA-B-restricted epitopes and recently identified HLA-C-restricted epitopes of CMV were both used in the study. CMV infection and matching HLA type were both indicated by public TCR beta signatures.

Broader study findings: Public TCR beta family frequency separated CMV-and-HLA carriers, including in an independent cohort. Clonotype analysis showed dominance of the ex vivo response by HLA-C-restricted CMV-specific TCR beta clonotypes.

Comment on this clonotype: Its target is not known.

The CDR3 runs 14 residues. Germline V gives CDR1 MNHEY, CDR2 SMNVEV (reference sequence). V was pared by 5 bases and J by 5 bases, with 6 bases of the junction left unmatched. From the reads, TCRdb called clonotypes with MiXCR, one entry per CDR3 protein. The table shows hundreds of thousands of distinct CDR3 sequences, with approximately 30% occurring only once. The chain has TRBV27 and TRBJ2-5; 9 bases match TRBD2. The sequence came from a human donor in good health (CMV status not recorded). Some clones in this sample may be carry-over from other donors' samples. The sequences come from cultured CD8+ T cells from PBMCs, collected from culture after CMV antigen stimulation. CDR3 loop: CASSGGGAWETQYF. CDR3 DNA: TGTGCCAGCAGTGGCGGGGGGGCCTGGGAGACCCAGTACTTC.